The 13 T cell receptor beta chains below all came from one sample that was sequenced in a study of CD8+ T cells in alopecia areata. RNA extraction was followed by reverse transcription into cDNA, which acted as the sequencing template. Only in-frame clones appear in the TCRdb table, and some are missing; sequencing was by immunoSEQ multiplex PCR. Among about 120,000 clones listed, approximately 60% were seen once. Material for sequencing was CD4+ T cells sorted from blood. Receptors were obtained from a human donor in good health.

This clone was recorded once. This chain links TRBV27 with TRBJ1-2; possibly TRBD1 for D (6 bases). Germline lookup yields CDR1 MNHEY and CDR2 SMNVEV (reference sequence). The ends were cut back, 5 bases at V and 4 bases at J, with 11 bases in the middle. This CDR3 has 13 amino acids. The CDR3, as DNA: TGTGCCAGCAGTCCCAGGGGAGGCTATGGCTACACCTTC. Protein product: CASSPRGGYGYTF.

This clone was detected only a few times. V is TRBV28 and J is TRBJ1-2; TRBD1 agrees at 8 bases. The V segment lost 7 bases and the J segment 10 bases; nucleotides outside the gene matches: 8. CDR3 size: 12 residues. CDR1 is MDHEN, CDR2 SYDVKM, per germline. CDR3 residues: CASNPGQAIYTF. The CDR3 nucleotides are TGTGCCAGCAACCCGGGACAGGCGATCTACACCTTC.

The J gene is TRBJ1-3, the V gene TRBV30; unclear D gene. The CDR3 extends over 13 amino acids. Trimming shortened V by 4 bases and J by 0 bases, and 7 bases separated the two germline ends. Germline CDR1 reads GTSNPN; CDR2 reads SVGIG (reference sequence). CDR3 in DNA: TGTGCCTGGATGTCACGCTCTGGAAACACCATATATTTT. Translating it yields CAWMSRSGNTIYF.

This clone was counted ten times or more. V is TRBV19 and J is TRBJ1-1; maybe TRBD1 (5 bases). Germline V gives CDR1 LNHDA, CDR2 SQIVND (reference sequence). With 5 bases removed from V and 0 bases from J, the gap between germline ends came to 10 bases. The length of the CDR3 is 14 residues. The CDR3 bases are TGTGCCAGTAGTCCCGCGGGGCTGAACACTGAAGCTTTCTTT. Translating it yields CASSPAGLNTEAFF. Combining the CDR3 with reference TRBV19 and TRBJ1-1 gives the whole variable domain DGGITQSPKYLFRKEGQNVTLSCEQNLNHDAMYWYRQDPGQGLRLIYYSQIVNDFQKGDIAEGYSVSREKKESFPLTVTSAQKNPTAFYLCASSPAGLNTEAFFGQGTRLTVV.

In its sample, this clone was seen a few times. V usage is TRBV29-1 and J usage is TRBJ2-7; no clear D. Per the germline V gene, CDR1 is SQVTM and CDR2 is ANQGSEA. V was shortened by 1 base and J by 3 bases, with 7 bases between the two germline ends. The CDR3 is made up of 12 amino acids. The CDR3 DNA reads TGCAGCGTTGAAGGTCCCAGCTACGAGCAGTACTTC. This encodes CSVEGPSYEQYF.

This chain joins TRBV29-1 and TRBJ2-5; 7 nucleotides agree with TRBD2. V dropped 6 bases and J dropped 0; count of bases not matched to a gene: 1. Per the germline V gene, CDR1 is SQVTM and CDR2 is ANQGSEA. The CDR3 length is 12 residues. The CDR3 loop is CSVGGYQETQYF. The DNA of the CDR3 is TGCAGCGTGGGGGGGTACCAAGAGACCCAGTACTTC. The entire variable domain, with the rest obtained from reference TRBV29-1 and TRBJ2-5, is as follows: SAVISQKPSRDICQRGTSLTIQCQVDSQVTMMFWYRQQPGQSLTLIATANQGSEATYESGFVIDKFPISRPNLTFSTLTVSNMSPEDSSIYLCSVGGYQETQYFGPGTRLLVL.

In DNA form, the CDR3 reads TGTGCCAGCAGCGGGACAGGGGGCGAATACGAGCAGTACTTC. Translation gives CASSGTGGEYEQYF. The chain carries TRBV25-1 and TRBJ2-7; 12 bases line up with TRBD1. The CDR3 consists of 14 residues. Germline lookup yields CDR1 MGHDK and CDR2 SYGVNS. J lost 4 bases, V lost 6 bases, and 4 bases had no gene match.

This chain links TRBV12-5 with TRBJ1-5, with 9 bases lining up with TRBD1. The CDR3 runs 12 residues. CDR1 LGHNT and CDR2 FRNRAP come from the germline V gene. J was trimmed by 7 bases and V by 6 bases; bases with no gene match: 1. CDR3 amino acids: CASGGQGQPQHF. The CDR3 DNA reads TGTGCTAGTGGGGGACAGGGCCAGCCCCAGCATTTT.

This sequence joins TRBV6-5 and TRBJ1-1; 7 nucleotides line up with TRBD1. CDR3 length equals 13 residues. CDR1 and CDR2 from the germline V gene are MNHEY and SVGAGI. Trimming cost V 8 bases and J 0 bases; bases outside gene matches: 3. CDR3: CASRDSLNTEAFF. The CDR3 coding sequence is TGTGCCAGCCGGGACAGCCTGAACACTGAAGCTTTCTTT.

The chain has TRBV5-6 and TRBJ2-6; D unclear. V lost 1 base and J 10 bases, leaving 6 bases between the germline ends. The germline CDR1 and CDR2 sequences are SGHDT and YYEEEE. CDR3 length: 12 amino acids. In DNA form, the CDR3 reads TGTGCCAGCAGCTTGACCCAGAACGTCCTGACTTTC. Encoded protein: CASSLTQNVLTF.

The sample holds one count of this clone. The J gene is TRBJ2-7, the V gene TRBV7-9; D call uncertain. Germline assignment: CDR1 SEHNR and CDR2 FQNEAQ (reference sequence). V was pared by 3 bases and J by 7 bases, with 16 bases between. The CDR3 covers 14 residues. CDR3 protein: CASSFTEQSVEQYF. In DNA form, the CDR3 reads TGTGCCAGCAGCTTTACGGAACAGAGTGTAGAGCAGTACTTC.

This sequence joins TRBV7-2 and TRBJ2-5; 7 bases are shared with TRBD2. In germline, CDR1 is SGHTA, CDR2 FQGNSA. The length of the CDR3 is 14 residues. With 5 bases clipped from V and 0 bases from J, the junction kept 3 bases outside the gene matches. The CDR3: CASSQTSNQETQYF. In nucleotides, the CDR3 is TGTGCCAGCAGCCAGACTAGCAACCAAGAGACCCAGTACTTC.

The gene calls are TRBV6-5 and TRBJ1-1, with TRBD1 identical over 10 bases. Germline trimming cut 4 bases from V and 6 bases from J; bases unmatched to any gene: 2. The CDR3 has 13 residues. CDR1 and CDR2 (germline): MNHEY, SVGAGI. CDR3 sequence (DNA): TGTGCCAGCAGTTGGGACAGGGGACCTGAAGCTTTCTTT. Protein product: CASSWDRGPEAFF.